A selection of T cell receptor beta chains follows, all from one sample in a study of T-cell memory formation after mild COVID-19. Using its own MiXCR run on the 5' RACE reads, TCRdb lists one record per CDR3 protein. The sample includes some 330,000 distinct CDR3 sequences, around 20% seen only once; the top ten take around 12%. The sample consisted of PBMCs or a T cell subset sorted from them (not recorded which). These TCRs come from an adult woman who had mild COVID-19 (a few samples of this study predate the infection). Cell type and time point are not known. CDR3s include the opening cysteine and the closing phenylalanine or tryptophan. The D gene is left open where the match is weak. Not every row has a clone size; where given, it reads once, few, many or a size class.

CDR3nt: TGTGCCAGCAGCTTAGCGGGACTGAGAGAGCAGTACTTC
CDR3aa: CASSLAGLREQYF
v_gene: TRBV11-1
d_gene: NA
j_gene: TRBJ2-7
abundance: few

CDR3nt: TGTGCCAGCGCCGACGGCTACTACGAGCAGTACTTC
CDR3aa: CASADGYYEQYF
v_gene: TRBV7-8
d_gene: NA
j_gene: TRBJ2-7
abundance: NA

CDR3nt: TGTGCCAGCAGCGGAACAGGGACGAGTACTGAAGCTTTCTTT
CDR3aa: CASSGTGTSTEAFF
v_gene: TRBV9
d_gene: NA
j_gene: TRBJ1-1
abundance: NA

CDR3nt: TGCGCCAGCAGCCAAGTAACGGGACTAGCGGGATCCTACGAGCAGTACTTC
CDR3aa: CASSQVTGLAGSYEQYF
v_gene: TRBV4-1
d_gene: TRBD2
j_gene: TRBJ2-7
abundance: few

CDR3nt: TGTGCCATCAGTTCTAGCGGGGGGGATACGCAGTATTTT
CDR3aa: CAISSSGGDTQYF
v_gene: TRBV10-3
d_gene: TRBD2
j_gene: TRBJ2-3
abundance: few

CDR3nt: TGTGCCAGCAGACAGACAGGGTTGAACACTGAAGCTTTCTTT
CDR3aa: CASRQTGLNTEAFF
v_gene: TRBV25-1
d_gene: TRBD1
j_gene: TRBJ1-1
abundance: NA

CDR3nt: TGTGCCAGCACTGGGGGGGTGGAGGAGCAGTTCTTC
CDR3aa: CASTGGVEEQFF
v_gene: TRBV12-3/TRBV12-4
d_gene: TRBD2
j_gene: TRBJ2-1
abundance: NA

CDR3nt: TGCGCCAGCAGACCAGGACTAGCCCATGAGCAGTTCTTC
CDR3aa: CASRPGLAHEQFF
v_gene: TRBV5-1
d_gene: TRBD2
j_gene: TRBJ2-1
abundance: few

CDR3nt: TGTGCCAGCAGTCCAAGACTGGGTCAAGCTTTCTTT
CDR3aa: CASSPRLGQAFF
v_gene: TRBV12-3/TRBV12-4
d_gene: NA
j_gene: TRBJ1-1
abundance: NA

CDR3nt: TGTGCCACCGAACCCACGACCGTTCCGGTCGGGGAGCTGTTTTTT
CDR3aa: CATEPTTVPVGELFF
v_gene: TRBV25-1
d_gene: NA
j_gene: TRBJ2-2
abundance: few

CDR3nt: TGTGCCAGCAGCTCGTGGAGGTCTAGCGGGGGGTCAGATACGCAGTATTTT
CDR3aa: CASSSWRSSGGSDTQYF
v_gene: TRBV3-1
d_gene: TRBD2
j_gene: TRBJ2-3
abundance: few

CDR3nt: TGTGCCAGCAGTGGAGTCACCGGGGAGCTGTTTTTT
CDR3aa: CASSGVTGELFF
v_gene: TRBV11-3
d_gene: NA
j_gene: TRBJ2-2
abundance: few

CDR3nt: TGTGCCAGCTCACCAGCCCGAGGGGGAGGGGGCCTCTACGAGCAGTACTTC
CDR3aa: CASSPARGGGGLYEQYF
v_gene: TRBV18
d_gene: NA
j_gene: TRBJ2-7
abundance: NA

CDR3nt: TGCGCCAGCAGCTGGAAGGGACAGGGGGGATCCTACGAGCAGTACTTC
CDR3aa: CASSWKGQGGSYEQYF
v_gene: TRBV5-1
d_gene: TRBD1
j_gene: TRBJ2-7
abundance: few

CDR3nt: TGCAGCGTTGAAGGCGATCCGGCGGATACGCAGTATTTT
CDR3aa: CSVEGDPADTQYF
v_gene: TRBV29-1
d_gene: NA
j_gene: TRBJ2-3
abundance: NA

CDR3nt: TGCAGTGCTAGAGAAAGGAGAATACTCACCCGAAGCACCGGGGAGCTGTTTTTT
CDR3aa: CSARERRILTRSTGELFF
v_gene: TRBV20-1
d_gene: NA
j_gene: TRBJ2-2
abundance: NA

CDR3nt: TGTGCCAGCAGCCCGCTTCGGGGTGGCAATGAGCAGTTCTTC
CDR3aa: CASSPLRGGNEQFF
v_gene: TRBV7-3
d_gene: NA
j_gene: TRBJ2-1
abundance: many

CDR3nt: TGTGCCAGCAGCGTAGCTGGGAAGCACACCGGGGAGCTGTTTTTT
CDR3aa: CASSVAGKHTGELFF
v_gene: TRBV9
d_gene: NA
j_gene: TRBJ2-2
abundance: NA

CDR3nt: TGCGCCAGCAGCTTGTTGGGAGGGAGCTACGAGCAGTACTTC
CDR3aa: CASSLLGGSYEQYF
v_gene: TRBV12-3/TRBV12-4
d_gene: TRBD2
j_gene: TRBJ2-7
abundance: NA

CDR3nt: TGCAGTGCTAGAAATTCCCGACTAGCGGGAAGCTACGAGCAGTACTTC
CDR3aa: CSARNSRLAGSYEQYF
v_gene: TRBV20-1
d_gene: TRBD2
j_gene: TRBJ2-7
abundance: NA

CDR3nt: TGTGCCAGCAGCCCCGGGACTGACGAGCAGTACTTC
CDR3aa: CASSPGTDEQYF
v_gene: TRBV7-9
d_gene: NA
j_gene: TRBJ2-7
abundance: few

CDR3nt: TGTGCCAGCAGTTACTCGTCCGCAGACAATGAGCAGTTCTTC
CDR3aa: CASSYSSADNEQFF
v_gene: TRBV6-5
d_gene: NA
j_gene: TRBJ2-1
abundance: NA

CDR3nt: TGTGCCAGCAGTTTACTAGCGGGAGGTCCCTACGAGCAGTACTTC
CDR3aa: CASSLLAGGPYEQYF
v_gene: TRBV12-3/TRBV12-4
d_gene: TRBD2
j_gene: TRBJ2-7
abundance: many

CDR3nt: TGTGCCTGGAGTCCTGAAGGACTAGTCAATGAGCAGTTCTTC
CDR3aa: CAWSPEGLVNEQFF
v_gene: TRBV30
d_gene: TRBD2
j_gene: TRBJ2-1
abundance: NA

CDR3nt: TGCGCCAGCAGCCCCCCGGGACAGGCAAACACCGGGGAGCTGTTTTTT
CDR3aa: CASSPPGQANTGELFF
v_gene: TRBV5-1
d_gene: TRBD1
j_gene: TRBJ2-2
abundance: once

CDR3nt: TGCGCCAGCAGCTTGGACAGGGGTTTCTACGAGCAGTACTTC
CDR3aa: CASSLDRGFYEQYF
v_gene: TRBV5-1
d_gene: TRBD1
j_gene: TRBJ2-7
abundance: NA

CDR3nt: TGCGCCAGCAGCCCCTCGGGGGGGGAAGGGGAGACCCAGTACTTC
CDR3aa: CASSPSGGEGETQYF
v_gene: TRBV5-1
d_gene: TRBD2
j_gene: TRBJ2-5
abundance: NA

CDR3nt: TGTGCCAGCAGTGATCAGGGCCAGGGGAGGCAGCCCCAGCATTTT
CDR3aa: CASSDQGQGRQPQHF
v_gene: TRBV2
d_gene: NA
j_gene: TRBJ1-5
abundance: NA

CDR3nt: TGTGCCAGCAGTGCCATTGGGACTTCTGGGGCCAACGTCCTGACTTTC
CDR3aa: CASSAIGTSGANVLTF
v_gene: TRBV6-2/TRBV6-3
d_gene: NA
j_gene: TRBJ2-6
abundance: NA

CDR3nt: TGTGCCACAAAGACCGAGGGTAGGACTGAAGCTTTCTTT
CDR3aa: CATKTEGRTEAFF
v_gene: TRBV2
d_gene: NA
j_gene: TRBJ1-1
abundance: NA

CDR3nt: TGTGCCAGCAGTTTAGTTGGGACGGATGCCTACGAGCAGTACTTC
CDR3aa: CASSLVGTDAYEQYF
v_gene: TRBV27
d_gene: NA
j_gene: TRBJ2-7
abundance: NA

CDR3nt: TGTGCCAGCAGTGATGGTAGGCGACCCACTGAAGCTTTCTTT
CDR3aa: CASSDGRRPTEAFF
v_gene: TRBV2
d_gene: NA
j_gene: TRBJ1-1
abundance: NA

CDR3nt: TGTGCCTGGAGTCGTACAGGGGGCGCGGTTGGCTACACCTTC
CDR3aa: CAWSRTGGAVGYTF
v_gene: TRBV30
d_gene: TRBD1
j_gene: TRBJ1-2
abundance: NA

CDR3nt: TGTGCCAGCAGCCAGACAGGACAGACTCACTACGAGCAGTACTTC
CDR3aa: CASSQTGQTHYEQYF
v_gene: TRBV3-1
d_gene: NA
j_gene: TRBJ2-7
abundance: few

CDR3nt: TGTGCCAGCAGCCCTCGTCGGGACTGGCACAATCGCAATGAGCAGTTCTTC
CDR3aa: CASSPRRDWHNRNEQFF
v_gene: TRBV7-2
d_gene: NA
j_gene: TRBJ2-1
abundance: few